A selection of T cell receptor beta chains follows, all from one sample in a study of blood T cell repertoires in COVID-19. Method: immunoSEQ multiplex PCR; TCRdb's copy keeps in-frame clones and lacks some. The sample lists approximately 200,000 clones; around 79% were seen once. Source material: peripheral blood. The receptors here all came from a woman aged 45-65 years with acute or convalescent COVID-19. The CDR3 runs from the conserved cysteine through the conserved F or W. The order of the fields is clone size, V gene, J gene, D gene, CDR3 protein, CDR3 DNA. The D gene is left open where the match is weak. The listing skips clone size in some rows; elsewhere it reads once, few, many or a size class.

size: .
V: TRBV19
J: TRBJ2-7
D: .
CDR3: CASRRAARQNSYEQYF
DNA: TGTGCCAGTCGAAGAGCTGCGAGACAGAACTCCTACGAGCAGTACTTC

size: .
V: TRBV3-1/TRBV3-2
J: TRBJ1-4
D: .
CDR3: CASSQGAGAYEKLFF
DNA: TGTGCCAGCAGCCAAGGGGCAGGGGCTTATGAAAAACTGTTTTTT

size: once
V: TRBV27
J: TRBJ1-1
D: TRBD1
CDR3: CASTLTGGWTEAFF
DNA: TGTGCCAGCACCCTGACAGGGGGCTGGACTGAAGCTTTCTTT

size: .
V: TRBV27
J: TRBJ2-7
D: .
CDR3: CASSLSRDEQYF
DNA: TGTGCCAGCAGTTTATCCAGGGACGAGCAGTACTTC

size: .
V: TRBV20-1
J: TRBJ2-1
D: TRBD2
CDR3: CSASKASGGYNEQFF
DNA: TGCAGTGCTAGTAAGGCTAGCGGGGGGTACAATGAGCAGTTCTTC

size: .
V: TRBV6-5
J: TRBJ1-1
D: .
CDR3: CASSKTGLPNTEAFF
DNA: TGTGCCAGCAGTAAGACGGGACTGCCGAACACTGAAGCTTTCTTT

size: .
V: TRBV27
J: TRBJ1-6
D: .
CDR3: CASSPRQSNSPLHF
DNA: TGTGCCAGCAGTCCCCGACAGAGTAATTCACCCCTCCACTTT

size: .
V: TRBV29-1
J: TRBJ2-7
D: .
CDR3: CSVTDRTEKQYF
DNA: TGCAGCGTTACTGACAGGACAGAGAAGCAGTACTTC

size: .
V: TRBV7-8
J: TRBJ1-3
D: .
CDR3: CASSLQVEAFSGNTIYF
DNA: TGTGCCAGCAGCTTACAAGTAGAAGCCTTCTCTGGAAACACCATATATTTT

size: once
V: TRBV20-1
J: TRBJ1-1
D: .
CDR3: CSASKQVNEAFF
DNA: TGCAGTGCTAGTAAACAGGTTAACGAAGCTTTCTTT

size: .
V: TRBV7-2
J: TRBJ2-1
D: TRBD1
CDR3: CASSPYDREFSYNEQFF
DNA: TGTGCCAGCAGCCCATACGACAGGGAGTTTTCCTACAATGAGCAGTTCTTC

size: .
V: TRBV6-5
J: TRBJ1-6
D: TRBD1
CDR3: CASNDRDNSPLHF
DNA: TGTGCCAGCAACGACAGGGATAATTCACCCCTCCACTTT

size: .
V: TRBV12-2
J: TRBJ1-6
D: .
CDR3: CASRLGGGSSYNSPLHF
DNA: TGTGCAAGTCGCTTAGGGGGAGGGTCGTCCTATAATTCACCCCTCCACTTT

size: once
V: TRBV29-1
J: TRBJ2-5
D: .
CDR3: CSAEGFGGETQYF
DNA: TGCAGCGCCGAAGGGTTCGGGGGTGAGACCCAGTACTTC

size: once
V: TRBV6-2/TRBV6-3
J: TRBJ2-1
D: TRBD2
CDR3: CASSYSTSGKLNEQFF
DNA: TGTGCCAGCAGTTACTCGACTAGCGGGAAGCTCAATGAGCAGTTCTTC

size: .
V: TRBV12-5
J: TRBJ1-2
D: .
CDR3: CASGLARGGIGYTF
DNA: TGTGCTAGTGGTTTGGCTCGAGGGGGTATCGGCTACACCTTC

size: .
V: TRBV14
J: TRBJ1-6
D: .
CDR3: CASSRIANSPLHF
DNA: TGTGCCAGCAGCCGGATAGCTAATTCACCCCTCCACTTT

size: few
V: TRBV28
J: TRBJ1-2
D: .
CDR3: CASSTANYGYTF
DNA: TGTGCCAGCAGTACAGCTAACTATGGCTACACCTTC

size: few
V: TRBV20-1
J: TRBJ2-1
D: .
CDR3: CSASQASWEQFF
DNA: TGCAGTGCTAGTCAGGCCTCCTGGGAGCAGTTCTTC

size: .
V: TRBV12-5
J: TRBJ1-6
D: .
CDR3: CASGLVLLQARKSSYNSPLHF
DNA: TGTGCTAGTGGTTTGGTACTTTTACAGGCCCGGAAGAGCTCCTATAATTCACCCCTCCACTTT

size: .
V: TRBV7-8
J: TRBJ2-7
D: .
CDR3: CASSYHKGRTSYEQYF
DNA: TGTGCCAGCAGCTACCATAAAGGGAGGACCTCCTACGAGCAGTACTTC

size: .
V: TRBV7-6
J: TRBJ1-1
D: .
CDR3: CASSPRRQLNTEAFF
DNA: TGTGCCAGCAGCCCTAGGCGGCAGTTGAACACTGAAGCTTTCTTT

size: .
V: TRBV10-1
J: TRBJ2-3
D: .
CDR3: CASSEKSSDTQYF
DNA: TGCGCCAGCAGTGAGAAGAGCTCAGATACGCAGTATTTT

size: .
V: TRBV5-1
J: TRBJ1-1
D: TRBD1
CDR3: CASSRDRSPGTEAFF
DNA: TGCGCCAGCAGCCGGGACAGGTCCCCGGGCACTGAAGCTTTCTTT

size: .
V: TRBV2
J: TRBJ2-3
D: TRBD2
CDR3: CASTPAGARDTQYF
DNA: TGTGCCAGCACCCCCGCGGGAGCGCGAGATACGCAGTATTTT

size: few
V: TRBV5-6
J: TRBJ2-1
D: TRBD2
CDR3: CASSFGSSGMAEQFF
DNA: TGTGCCAGCAGCTTCGGATCTAGCGGGATGGCGGAGCAGTTCTTC